Following are 18 T cell receptor beta chains from one sample sequenced in a study of identical twins. TCRdb passed the 5' RACE reads through MiXCR, listing each CDR3 protein once. The data contain about 920,000 distinct CDR3 sequences, over 9% of them singletons. This sample was also put to use in a study of yellow fever vaccine responses in identical twins.

Sequencing input: PBMCs. The source is a woman aged 18 to 35 in good health.

This chain uses TRBV20-1 with TRBJ2-4; D possibly matches TRBD1 or TRBD2 (5 bases each). V lost 6 bases, J lost 1 base, and 19 bases lay in between. The CDR3 runs 16 residues. In germline, CDR1 is DFQATT, CDR2 SNEGSKA (reference sequence). The CDR3 nucleotides read TGCAGTGCCACCCCCACAGCAGGGACGGCCAAAAACATTCAGTACTTC. Translation: CSATPTAGTAKNIQYF.

The table lists this clonotype with a few counts. CDR3 in DNA: TGTGCCAGCAGCCCAGGGGGGGAGGGCCCATTGGGGGAGCAGTTCTTC. Protein: CASSPGGEGPLGEQFF. V usage is TRBV9 and J usage is TRBJ2-1, with D perhaps being TRBD1 or TRBD2 (7 bases each). Germline V gives CDR1 SGDLS, CDR2 YYNGEE. V dropped 4 bases and J dropped 10 bases, with 24 bases sitting between them. The CDR3 is 16 residues long.

The table lists this clonotype with many counts. The V call is TRBV5-1, the J call TRBJ2-2; 11 nucleotides align to TRBD2. The CDR3 runs to 15 residues. V gave up 5 bases and J gave up 5 bases; unmatched junction bases: 5. The germline CDR1 and CDR2 sequences are SGHRS and YFSETQ. CDR3 protein: CASRPTSGGTGELFF. CDR3 nucleotides: TGCGCCAGCAGGCCAACTAGCGGGGGAACCGGGGAGCTGTTTTTT.

This clonotype showed up just once. This chain connects TRBV7-9 to TRBJ2-5, with a possible D match to TRBD1 (5 bases). The CDR3 spans 14 residues. The V end was cut by 2 bases, the J end by 2 bases, with 9 bases between. Germline V lookup: CDR1 SEHNR, CDR2 FQNEAQ (reference sequence). CDR3 amino acids: CASSLKGLQETQYF. The DNA for the CDR3 is TGTGCCAGCAGCTTAAAGGGGTTACAAGAGACCCAGTACTTC.

In its sample, this clonotype was seen a few times. CDR3 region: CASSQGGGLAGDEQFF. The CDR3 region has the DNA TGCGCCAGCAGCCAAGGGGGGGGACTAGCGGGGGATGAGCAGTTCTTC. The gene calls are TRBV4-1 and TRBJ2-1; 14 bases fit TRBD2. The CDR3 contains 16 residues. The germline CDR1 and CDR2 sequences are MGHRA and YSYEKL. J lost 8 bases, V lost 1 base, and 4 bases had no gene match.

This clonotype was recorded at least ten times. The V and J genes are TRBV6-5 and TRBJ1-2; the D gene is possibly TRBD1 (6 bases). CDR3 length: 12 residues. From germline, CDR1 is MNHEY and CDR2 SVGAGI. Trimming shortened V by 6 bases and J by 4 bases, and 9 bases separated the two germline ends. DNA for the CDR3: TGTGCCAGCAGAACAGGGCTCTATGGCTACACCTTC. Its protein product is CASRTGLYGYTF.

The chain combines TRBV15 with TRBJ2-1; no clear D gene. The CDR3 covers 14 residues. V gave up 1 base and J gave up 8 bases, with 12 bases separating them. Germline loops: CDR1 LNHNV, CDR2 YYDKDF (reference sequence). The CDR3 DNA is TGTGCCACCAGCAGAGCCCCATCTGGCGATGAGCAGTTCTTC. The encoded protein is CATSRAPSGDEQFF.

This clonotype was recorded at least ten times. The rearrangement joins TRBV11-2 to TRBJ2-2; 7 bases are shared with TRBD2. Looked up from germline, CDR1 is SGHAT and CDR2 is FQNNGV. There are 18 residues in the CDR3. Trimming cost V 7 bases and J 0 bases; bases outside gene matches: 14. The CDR3 nucleotides read TGTGCCAGCACCCGATTTATTAGGGGAGGGGCGAACACCGGGGAGCTGTTTTTT. Encoded protein: CASTRFIRGGANTGELFF.

J is TRBJ2-3 and V is TRBV7-2; TRBD2 matches at 9 bases. V lost 3 bases, J lost 2 bases, and 3 bases stayed unmatched. Germline loops: CDR1 SGHTA, CDR2 FQGNSA. This CDR3 has 15 residues. In nucleotides, the CDR3 is TGTGCCAGCAGCTTGACTAGCGGCCACACAGATACGCAGTATTTT. This encodes CASSLTSGHTDTQYF.

V is TRBV7-2 and J is TRBJ1-2, with unresolved D. The CDR3 is 15 amino acids. Germline CDR1 and CDR2: SGHTA and FQGNSA. The V end lost 3 bases, the J end lost 3 bases, and 14 bases lay between the germline ends. In DNA form, the CDR3 reads TGTGCCAGCAGCTTGGAGAGCGGACGTCACTATGGCTACACCTTC. This codes for CASSLESGRHYGYTF. Drawing the rest from reference TRBV7-2 and TRBJ1-2, the complete variable domain is GAGVSQSPSNKVTEKGKDVELRCDPISGHTALYWYRQSLGQGLEFLIYFQGNSAPDKSGLPSDRFSAERTGGSVSTLTIQRTQQEDSAVYLCASSLESGRHYGYTFGSGTRLTVV.

This clonotype was counted many times. This rearrangement joins TRBV12-3 or TRBV12-4 to TRBJ1-4, with D uncertain. This CDR3 is 15 amino acids long. V dropped 8 bases and J dropped 5 bases, with 18 bases sitting between them. CDR3 amino acids: CASWIFGPRNEKLFF. Written as DNA, the CDR3 is TGTGCCAGCTGGATCTTTGGGCCTCGGAATGAAAAACTGTTTTTT.

A few counts support this clonotype. The J gene is TRBJ1-5, the V gene TRBV20-1; the D gene is possibly TRBD1 (6 bases). Trimming removed 3 bases at V and 7 bases at J, with 16 bases between. Germline loops: CDR1 DFQATT, CDR2 SNEGSKA (reference sequence). The CDR3 contains 14 residues. In DNA form, the CDR3 reads TGCAGTGCTAGCCAGGGGCTTGTGGAACAGCCCCAGCATTTT. Amino acids: CSASQGLVEQPQHF.

The V gene is TRBV25-1, the J gene TRBJ1-2; D is uncertain. Germline values: CDR1 MGHDK, CDR2 SYGVNS. The CDR3 extends over 14 amino acids. The V end lost 6 bases, the J end lost 0 bases, and 11 bases lay between the germline ends. CDR3 amino acids: CASSAFTSNYGYTF. As DNA, the CDR3 is TGTGCCAGCAGCGCCTTCACCTCTAACTATGGCTACACCTTC.

This clonotype has a handful of counts. This chain connects TRBV6-4 to TRBJ2-1, with D perhaps being TRBD1 or TRBD2 (7 bases each). The CDR3 contains 15 residues. Germline assignment: CDR1 MRHNA and CDR2 SNTAGT. V was pared by 5 bases and J by 4 bases, with 15 bases between. The CDR3 loop is CASSTRQGGYNEQFF. The CDR3 coding sequence is TGTGCCAGCAGTACCCGACAGGGAGGGTACAATGAGCAGTTCTTC.

Turning to this clonotype: Sequence at one end of the junction differs from germline and may be a read error. The rearrangement uses TRBV15 and TRBJ2-1; D not resolved. The length of the CDR3 is 11 residues. Germline loops: CDR1 LNHNV, CDR2 YYDKDF (reference sequence). The CDR3 spells CVTSLNNEQFF. The CDR3 DNA sequence: TGTGTCACCAGCCTTAACAATGAGCAGTTCTTC. The entire variable domain, with the rest obtained from reference TRBV15 and TRBJ2-1, is as follows: DAMVIQNPRYQVTQFGKPVTLSCSQTLNHNVMYWYQQKSSQAPKLLFHYYDKDFNNEADTPDNFQSRRPNTSFCFLDIRSPGLGDTAMYLCVTSLNNEQFFGPGTRLTVL.

The chain recombines TRBV12-3 or TRBV12-4 with TRBJ1-5, with unresolved D. V lost 6 bases and J 8 bases, leaving 17 bases between the germline ends. This CDR3 region has 14 residues. CDR3 coding DNA: TGTGCCAGCAGCCAAGTCGGAGGTCGGGAGCCCCAGCATTTT. Its protein product is CASSQVGGREPQHF.

The sample holds a few counts of this clonotype. This chain connects TRBV27 to TRBJ2-7, with 15 bases identical to TRBD2. The CDR3 runs to 16 residues. The trim removed 5 bases at V and 6 bases at J, leaving 8 bases unmatched. Germline V gives CDR1 MNHEY, CDR2 SMNVEV (reference sequence). The CDR3 sequence: CASSPGTSGGFVEQYV. The CDR3 DNA sequence: TGTGCCAGCAGTCCAGGGACTAGCGGGGGGTTTGTCGAGCAGTACGTC.

This clonotype appeared many times. The chain links TRBV6-6 to TRBJ1-4; unclear D gene. The germline V and J ends were trimmed by 6 bases and 8 bases, with 13 bases remaining between them. This CDR3 has 13 amino acids. CDR1 and CDR2 (germline): MNHNY, SVGAGI (reference sequence). CDR3 in amino acids: CASSQLWEEKLFF. The CDR3 DNA reads as TGTGCCAGCAGCCAGTTATGGGAAGAAAAACTGTTTTTT.